The 8 T cell receptor beta chains given below trace back to one sample, sequenced in a study of cytomegalovirus exposure and HLA in healthy donors. PCR primers comprised 60 Vbeta and 13 Jbeta primers. Assay used: immunoSEQ multiplex PCR; TCRdb lists only in-frame clones, some missing. The sample holds 200,000 to 250,000 clones, 82% seen once. The sequencing sample was made of PBMCs. All receptors come from a woman in her 40s in good health and CMV-seropositive.

DNA for the CDR3: TGCGCCAGCAGCTTGGACTCAACAGTTTCAAATTCACCCCTCCACTTT. It is translated as CASSLDSTVSNSPLHF. The chain joins TRBV5-1 to TRBJ1-6; D is unclear. The ends were cut back, 0 bases at V and 7 bases at J, with 14 bases in the middle. CDR1 and CDR2 from the germline V gene are SGHRS and YFSETQ. This CDR3 contains 16 residues.

This chain uses TRBV7-2 with TRBJ2-5, with 7 positions matching TRBD2. CDR3 size: 16 residues. Germline V gene data show CDR1 as SGHTA and CDR2 as FQGNSA. V was clipped by 2 bases and J by 5 bases; unmatched bases: 11. This CDR3 reads CASSLTLRGKEETQYF. The CDR3 bases are TGTGCCAGCAGCTTAACCTTGCGGGGGAAGGAGGAGACCCAGTACTTC.

This sequence joins TRBV9 and TRBJ2-5; D remains ambiguous. Germline V gene data show CDR1 as SGDLS and CDR2 as YYNGEE. Trimming shortened V by 1 base and J by 2 bases, and 12 bases separated the two germline ends. The CDR3 runs to 15 residues. The CDR3: CASSVHARIQETQYF. The CDR3 DNA is TGTGCCAGCAGCGTACATGCGAGGATTCAAGAGACCCAGTACTTC.

CDR3 DNA sequence: TGTGCCAGCAGCTCTCCCATTTCCGGGACTAGTAATTTCTTC. This sequence encodes CASSSPISGTSNFF. The chain recombines TRBV21-1 with TRBJ2-1; the table gives TRBD2 as D, unverified against the DNA. TRBV21-1 is designated a pseudogene. The CDR3 runs 14 residues.

The genes are TRBV7-9 and TRBJ2-1; D uncertain. V shed 5 bases and J shed 2 bases, with 13 bases lying between them. The CDR3 totals 15 residues. CDR1 SEHNR and CDR2 FQNEAQ come from the germline V gene (reference sequence). The CDR3 region is CASSLTRAAYNEQFF. In DNA, the CDR3 is TGTGCCAGCAGCCTTACCCGCGCGGCCTACAATGAGCAGTTCTTC.

The chain recombines TRBV5-4 with TRBJ1-1, with 9 positions matching TRBD1. V lost 3 bases, J lost 4 bases, and 7 bases stayed unmatched. CDR3 size: 15 residues. The V gene's germline CDR1 is SGHNT and CDR2 YYREEE (reference sequence). In DNA form, the CDR3 reads TGTGCCAGCAGCTCAACAGGGGGCGGAGTCACTGAAGCTTTCTTT. This translates into CASSSTGGGVTEAFF.

CDR3 protein: CASSFGSESSEAFF. The CDR3 DNA follows: TGTGCCAGCAGCTTCGGGTCCGAAAGCTCTGAAGCTTTCTTT. The chain joins TRBV5-6 to TRBJ1-1, with D uncertain. This CDR3 contains 14 residues. Germline assignment: CDR1 SGHDT and CDR2 YYEEEE. Trimming left V 2 bases short and J 6 bases short, with 14 bases between.

As to this clone: A junction end diverges from the germline sequence, so it may reflect a read error. J is TRBJ1-5 and V is TRBV7-9; D remains ambiguous. The CDR3 is 13 amino acids. Germline CDR1 reads SEHNR; CDR2 reads FQNEAQ (reference sequence). The CDR3 nucleotides read TGTTCCAGCAGCTTAACCACCGGGCAGCCCCAGCATTTT. Translated: CSSSLTTGQPQHF.